The next 24 T cell receptor beta chains were all read from a single sample in a study of OX40 agonist ivuxolimab in advanced cancers. This table comes from immunoSEQ multiplex PCR, and its TCRdb copy is limited to in-frame clones, with some not included. The sample consists of fewer than 20,000 clones, approximately 90% of them appearing once. Here the sequenced sample was CD4+ or CD8+ T cells sorted from blood, taken in a trial of the OX40 agonist ivuxolimab. The receptors come from an adult with an advanced solid tumor such as melanoma, head and neck, liver or kidney cancer.

The chain links TRBV7-9 to TRBJ2-5; 8 bases line up with TRBD2. The CDR3 extends over 15 amino acids. CDR1 and CDR2 (germline): SEHNR, FQNEAQ (reference sequence). V lost 5 bases to trimming and J lost 1 base; unmatched junction nucleotides: 6. The CDR3 spells CASSTALAAQETQYF. CDR3 coding DNA: TGTGCCAGCAGCACCGCACTAGCGGCCCAAGAGACCCAGTACTTC.

The DNA for the CDR3 is TGTGCCAGCAGACGCCGCCGGACGCAGTATTTT. Amino acids: CASRRRRTQYF. The V gene is TRBV21-1, the J gene TRBJ2-3; the table's TRBD2 call for D was not verified on the DNA. TRBV21-1 is a listed pseudogene. The CDR3 length is 11 residues.

CDR3 sequence: CAISVSGSYEQYF. The DNA of the CDR3 is TGTGCCATCAGTGTTAGCGGGAGCTACGAGCAGTACTTC. This rearrangement joins TRBV10-3 to TRBJ2-7; TRBD2 aligns across 9 bases. V dropped 4 bases and J dropped 3; count of bases not matched to a gene: 1. CDR1 and CDR2 from the germline V gene are ENHRY and SYGVKD. The CDR3 runs to 13 residues.

The chain has TRBV2 and TRBJ2-1, with D possibly TRBD2 on 5 matching bases. Trimming took 2 bases from V and 3 from J, leaving 17 bases between them. This CDR3 spans 17 amino acids. The germline gives CDR1 SNHLY, CDR2 FYNNEI. CDR3 residues: CASSERASGIIYNEQFF. As DNA, the CDR3 is TGTGCCAGCAGTGAACGGGCGTCGGGAATTATCTACAATGAGCAGTTCTTC.

The chain employs TRBV5-4 and TRBJ2-7; D is possibly TRBD2 (5 bases). Trimming removed 5 bases at V and 7 bases at J, with 16 bases between. The germline gives CDR1 SGHNT, CDR2 YYREEE (reference sequence). CDR3 length equals 13 residues. Here the CDR3 DNA reads TGTGCCAGCAGACCACTAGGACTTCGGGAGCAGTACTTC. This codes for CASRPLGLREQYF.

This clone was detected once. The chain joins TRBV7-6 to TRBJ1-3; D not certain. Germline assignment: CDR1 SGHVS and CDR2 FNYEAQ. There are 15 residues in the CDR3. Trimming pared 1 base from V and 0 bases from J, leaving 7 bases between. The CDR3 DNA sequence: TGTGCCAGCAGCTTAGACGGAAGCTCTGGAAACACCATATATTTT. It specifies CASSLDGSSGNTIYF.

A word on this clone: An end of the junction does not agree with germline; a read error may underlie this. The chain is built from TRBV30 and TRBJ1-4; D perhaps matches TRBD1 (5 bases). The germline gives CDR1 GTSNPN, CDR2 SVGIG (reference sequence). The CDR3 is made up of 13 amino acids. The CDR3 region is CAWSVLKGRKTVF. For the CDR3, the DNA is TGTGCCTGGAGTGTTTTGAAGGGACGAAAAACTGTTTTT.

This chain joins TRBV19 and TRBJ2-5; 16 bases line up with TRBD2. Germline V gives CDR1 LNHDA, CDR2 SQIVND (reference sequence). The CDR3 has 17 amino acids. Losses at the gene ends were 0 bases for V and 5 bases for J; bases not matched to a gene: 3. The CDR3 nucleotides read TGTGCCAGTAGTATAGATGGGGGACTAGCGGGAGGGGAGACCCAGTACTTC. This codes for CASSIDGGLAGGETQYF.

Of note for this clone: One junction end disagrees with the germline gene, perhaps due to a read error. The chain joins TRBV7-2 to TRBJ2-1; TRBD2 might be the D (5 bases). Germline lookup yields CDR1 SGHTA and CDR2 FQGNSA. The CDR3 has 13 residues. Here the CDR3 reads CASSHDYYNEQFF. DNA of the CDR3: TGCGCCAGCAGCCACGACTATTACAATGAGCAGTTCTTC.

The chain uses TRBV9 and TRBJ2-7; 7 bases are a match to TRBD2. The germline V gene has CDR1 SGDLS and CDR2 YYNGEE. The CDR3 spans 16 residues. The junction had 6 bases not matched to a gene; V was cut back by 0 bases and J by 0 bases. DNA for the CDR3: TGTGCCAGCAGCGTAGCTCTGGGCGGGAGCTCCTACGAGCAGTACTTC. It is translated as CASSVALGGSSYEQYF.

The CDR3 reads CASSNLGRLGSEKLFF. The DNA of the CDR3 is TGTGCCAGCAGCAACCTGGGCCGCCTGGGGTCAGAAAAACTGTTTTTT. The genes are TRBV21-1 and TRBJ1-4. TRBV21-1 is a known pseudogene. The CDR3 consists of 16 residues.

The chain links TRBV10-3 to TRBJ1-5; 8 nucleotides align to TRBD1. The CDR3 runs to 14 residues. V shed 6 bases, J shed 3 bases, and the junction held 4 bases outside the gene matches. CDR1 is ENHRY and CDR2 is SYGVKD in the germline V gene. The CDR3 nucleotides read TGTGCCATCAGCCCGGACAGGGCCAATCAGCCCCAGCATTTT. It encodes CAISPDRANQPQHF.

This clone turned up a few times. DNA for the CDR3: TGTGCCAGCAGGGTAGCGGGAGCGACCTTCGAGCAGTACTTC. Encoded protein: CASRVAGATFEQYF. This chain connects TRBV2 to TRBJ2-7; TRBD2 aligns across 9 bases. The ends lost 6 bases at V and 6 bases at J; junction bases unmatched: 9. The CDR3 runs to 14 residues. Per germline, CDR1 SNHLY and CDR2 FYNNEI.

The CDR3 DNA is TGCGCCAGCAGCCAAGATCAGTTTGGGGGGGCGGGAGATACGCAGTATTTT. Translated: CASSQDQFGGAGDTQYF. The chain employs TRBV4-3 and TRBJ2-3, with D perhaps TRBD2 (7 bases). V shed 0 bases and J shed 5 bases, with 18 bases lying between them. From germline, CDR1 is LGHNA and CDR2 YSLEER. The CDR3 consists of 17 residues.

The J gene is TRBJ2-1, the V gene TRBV11-3, with no clear D. The CDR3 has 15 amino acids. Trimming took 4 bases from V and 0 from J, leaving 10 bases between them. The germline V gene encodes CDR1 SGHNT and CDR2 YENEEA. CDR3 residues: CASSSRSGSYNEQFF. Here the CDR3 DNA reads TGTGCCAGCAGCTCGAGGTCAGGCTCCTACAATGAGCAGTTCTTC.

The chain uses TRBV7-2 and TRBJ2-2, with D hard to call. Trimming removed 5 bases at V and 8 bases at J, with 9 bases between. CDR1 is SGHTA, CDR2 FQGNSA, per germline. The CDR3 totals 12 residues. The CDR3 sequence is CASSPHPGELFF. In DNA form, the CDR3 reads TGTGCCAGCAGCCCTCATCCTGGGGAGCTGTTTTTT.

The chain uses TRBV7-9 and TRBJ2-1, with TRBD2 identical over 12 bases. J was trimmed by 4 bases and V by 4 bases; bases with no gene match: 8. This CDR3 has 17 amino acids. The germline V gene encodes CDR1 SEHNR and CDR2 FQNEAQ (reference sequence). CDR3 sequence: CASSSGLAGILYNEQFF. The CDR3 bases are TGTGCCAGCAGCTCCGGACTAGCGGGAATTCTATACAATGAGCAGTTCTTC.

This clone was counted between two and nine times. The J gene is TRBJ1-5, the V gene TRBV7-9; 8 nucleotides agree with TRBD1. V was pared by 4 bases and J by 6 bases, with 8 bases of the junction left unmatched. CDR1 is SEHNR and CDR2 is FQNEAQ in the germline V gene (reference sequence). CDR3 size: 15 residues. The CDR3 reads CASSSDREFGQPQHF. In DNA form, the CDR3 reads TGTGCCAGCAGCTCGGACAGGGAATTTGGTCAGCCCCAGCATTTT.

The chain uses TRBV2 and TRBJ2-7; perhaps TRBD1 as D (5 bases). The CDR3 contains 14 residues. The ends were cut back, 5 bases at V and 2 bases at J, with 13 bases in the middle. The germline gives CDR1 SNHLY, CDR2 FYNNEI. The CDR3 DNA reads as TGTGCCAGCAGTTCCCTCGTGACAGCCTACGAGCAGTACTTC. It yields the protein CASSSLVTAYEQYF.

The chain links TRBV6-6 to TRBJ2-7; a weak D match, TRBD2 (5 bases). This CDR3 is 13 amino acids long. Germline CDR1 and CDR2: MNHNY and SVGAGI (reference sequence). The V gene lost 7 bases and the J gene lost 2 bases, with 12 bases spanning the gap. The CDR3 nucleotides read TGTGCCAGCATGTCGGAGGATACCTACGAGCAGTACTTC. Its protein is CASMSEDTYEQYF.

The chain couples TRBV13 to TRBJ2-2; D is undetermined. The CDR3 length is 15 residues. Germline CDR1 is PRHDT and CDR2 is FYEKMQ (reference sequence). V lost 6 bases and J 0 bases, leaving 11 bases between the germline ends. The CDR3 loop reads CASSLQDANTGELFF. The CDR3 DNA reads TGTGCCAGCAGTCTCCAGGACGCGAACACCGGGGAGCTGTTTTTT. Based on the CDR3 plus reference TRBV13 and TRBJ2-2, the full variable domain is AAGVIQSPRHLIKEKRETATLKCYPIPRHDTVYWYQQGPGQDPQFLISFYEKMQSDKGSIPDRFSAQQFSDYHSELNMSSLELGDSALYFCASSLQDANTGELFFGEGSRLTVL.

This clone was observed a handful of times. This rearrangement joins TRBV6-8 to TRBJ2-5; 7 nucleotides agree with TRBD1. V shed 2 bases and J 1 base; nucleotides not matched to a gene: 10. CDR1 and CDR2 (germline): MNHGY, SAAAGT. This CDR3 is 17 amino acids long. CDR3 amino acids: CASSYQYGQVVQETQYF. In nucleotides, the CDR3 is TGTGCCAGCAGTTACCAGTATGGACAGGTAGTCCAAGAGACCCAGTACTTC.

V usage is TRBV29-1 and J usage is TRBJ1-2; 9 bases are shared with TRBD1. There are 17 residues in the CDR3. V lost 7 bases to trimming and J lost 0 bases; unmatched junction nucleotides: 15. Germline CDR1 is SQVTM and CDR2 is ANQGSEA. CDR3 in amino acids: CSAPLQGATGANYGYTF. CDR3 nucleotide sequence: TGCAGCGCCCCTCTACAGGGGGCCACCGGAGCTAACTATGGCTACACCTTC.

The J gene is TRBJ1-3, the V gene TRBV9; D is perhaps TRBD1 (5 bases). Trimming stripped 3 bases from V and 4 bases from J, with 8 bases between. The CDR3 covers 13 residues. Germline CDR1 is SGDLS and CDR2 is YYNGEE. Written as DNA, the CDR3 is TGTGCCAGCAGCGGAAGACAGGGAAACACCATATATTTT. Protein: CASSGRQGNTIYF.